Presented here are 23 T cell receptor beta chains from one specimen sequenced in a study of vaccination effects on CD4 cells after COVID-19. No antigens are known for them. Generated by immunoSEQ multiplex PCR, the TCRdb table keeps only in-frame clones and is missing some. Of 68,000 or so clones listed, 75% to 85% are singletons. Peptide-pool stimulation followed by sequencing identified expanded antigen-specific CD4+ clonotypes in the ViraFEST assay. Cells that had been cultured for 10 days were the source of isolated CD4+ T cells. Vaccine recipients, nucleocapsid antibody negative, had no prior SARS-CoV-2 infection. Sequencing used CD4+ T cells from PBMCs cultured with SARS-CoV-2 spike peptides, obtained before COVID-19 vaccination. These receptor sequences come from a human donor who received a COVID-19 vaccine.

This sequence joins TRBV19 and TRBJ2-4; D uncertain. The CDR3 is 15 residues long. V was clipped by 5 bases and J by 6 bases, with 17 bases between them. Germline V gene sequence: CDR1 LNHDA, CDR2 SQIVND (reference sequence). CDR3 protein: CASSERDLSGNIQYF. CDR3 nucleotide sequence: TGTGCCAGTAGTGAGAGAGACCTATCAGGAAACATTCAGTACTTC.

This clone was picked up a small number of times. This chain joins TRBV9 and TRBJ1-3; 7 nucleotides match TRBD1. The V segment lost 2 bases and the J segment 0 bases; nucleotides outside the gene matches: 2. The V gene's germline CDR1 is SGDLS and CDR2 YYNGEE. CDR3 length: 15 amino acids. The CDR3 DNA is TGTGCCAGCAGCGTCTCAGGGGGCTCTGGAAACACCATATATTTT. Translated: CASSVSGGSGNTIYF.

V usage is TRBV18 and J usage is TRBJ2-2; 7 bases align to TRBD2. Per germline, CDR1 KGHSH and CDR2 LQKENI. V lost 2 bases, J lost 3 bases, and 9 bases stayed unmatched. The CDR3 contains 17 residues. The CDR3 nucleotides are TGTGCCAGCTCACCATTGAAGCGGGGTCGGGACACCGGGGAGCTGTTTTTT. The encoded protein is CASSPLKRGRDTGELFF.

The chain uses TRBV7-3 and TRBJ2-1; D unresolved. Germline values: CDR1 SGHTA, CDR2 FQGTGA. Trimming pared 2 bases from V and 9 bases from J, leaving 17 bases between. This CDR3 has 15 residues. The CDR3, as DNA: TGTGCCAGCAGCTTAGATATCCAGCACGTCGGTGAGCAGTTCTTC. Encoded protein: CASSLDIQHVGEQFF.

This chain joins TRBV5-1 and TRBJ1-4, with 8 bases matching TRBD1. Germline CDR1 reads SGHRS; CDR2 reads YFSETQ. V was pared by 0 bases and J by 3 bases, with 4 bases of the junction left unmatched. This CDR3 has 16 amino acids. The CDR3 DNA follows: TGCGCCAGCAGCTTGGGACAGGGGATTGCTAATGAAAAACTGTTTTTT. It specifies CASSLGQGIANEKLFF.

The rearrangement joins TRBV11-2 to TRBJ1-3; no reliable D call. Germline loops: CDR1 SGHAT, CDR2 FQNNGV. This CDR3 region has 17 residues. V was pared by 2 bases and J by 1 base, with 15 bases between. CDR3 amino acids: CASSLRGQHKSGNTIYF. The CDR3 bases are TGTGCCAGCAGCTTAAGAGGGCAGCATAAATCTGGAAACACCATATATTTT.

The rearrangement joins TRBV28 to TRBJ2-2, with TRBD2 identical over 7 bases. Germline V lookup: CDR1 MDHEN, CDR2 SYDVKM. After removal of 3 bases from V and 5 bases from J, the junction contained 12 bases not matched to a gene. The CDR3 covers 17 residues. CDR3 nucleotide sequence: TGTGCCAGCAGTTTTGTAGCTGGGAGGGGAGGGACCGGGGAGCTGTTTTTT. Protein product: CASSFVAGRGGTGELFF.

V gene TRBV19 combines with J gene TRBJ1-5; 7 bases fit TRBD1. CDR1 and CDR2 from the germline V gene are LNHDA and SQIVND (reference sequence). V was clipped by 5 bases and J by 1 base; unmatched bases: 8. This CDR3 comprises 16 residues. This CDR3 reads CASSVQGGTSNQPQHF. CDR3 sequence (DNA): TGTGCCAGTAGTGTCCAGGGGGGAACAAGCAATCAGCCCCAGCATTTT.

The chain joins TRBV9 to TRBJ1-5; maybe TRBD1 (6 bases). Germline assignment: CDR1 SGDLS and CDR2 YYNGEE. The CDR3 covers 15 residues. With 5 bases removed from V and 6 bases from J, the gap between germline ends came to 18 bases. The CDR3 sequence is CASSGTGGAGQPQHF. The CDR3, as DNA: TGTGCCAGCAGTGGAACCGGGGGCGCCGGTCAGCCCCAGCATTTT.

The rearrangement joins TRBV3-1 (or the pseudogene TRBV3-2) to TRBJ2-2; 13 bases are shared with TRBD2. The trim removed 1 base at V and 3 bases at J, leaving 5 bases unmatched. CDR1 LGHDT and CDR2 YNNKEL come from the germline V gene (reference sequence). The CDR3 covers 18 residues. CDR3 protein: CASSQGTSGGADTGELFF. The CDR3 bases are TGTGCCAGCAGCCAAGGGACTAGCGGGGGAGCAGACACCGGGGAGCTGTTTTTT.

V gene TRBV19 combines with J gene TRBJ2-2; TRBD2 aligns across 9 bases. J gave up 6 bases and V 1 base, and 3 bases lay outside the gene matches. Germline V lookup: CDR1 LNHDA, CDR2 SQIVND (reference sequence). The CDR3 sequence is 15 residues long. The CDR3 loop reads CASSIVGLAAGELFF. CDR3 bases: TGTGCCAGTAGTATAGTGGGACTAGCTGCCGGGGAGCTGTTTTTT.

V and J are TRBV6-1 and TRBJ2-5; the D gene is possibly TRBD1 (6 bases). Between the trimmed V and J ends, which lost 2 bases and 7 bases, there was a span of 20 bases. Germline V gives CDR1 MNHNS, CDR2 SASEGT. The CDR3 runs to 16 residues. The CDR3 region has the DNA TGTGCCAGCAGTGAACGTGGGGACACAGGACCCTGGACCCAGTACTTC. Protein sequence: CASSERGDTGPWTQYF.

V gene TRBV5-1 combines with J gene TRBJ1-1; no clear D gene. The CDR3 length is 14 residues. Germline values: CDR1 SGHRS, CDR2 YFSETQ. V was trimmed by 0 bases and J by 0 bases, leaving 6 bases between them. The DNA for the CDR3 is TGCGCCAGCAGCTTGGACTGGGTGAACACTGAAGCTTTCTTT. It specifies CASSLDWVNTEAFF. Together with reference TRBV5-1 and TRBJ1-1, the CDR3 gives the full variable domain: KAGVTQTPRYLIKTRGQQVTLSCSPISGHRSVSWYQQTPGQGLQFLFEYFSETQRNKGNFPGRFSGRQFSNSRSEMNVSTLELGDSALYLCASSLDWVNTEAFFGQGTRLTVV.

This clone was observed a handful of times. The chain uses TRBV19 and TRBJ2-4; weak D call: TRBD1 (6 bases). This CDR3 has 13 amino acids. Germline lookup yields CDR1 LNHDA and CDR2 SQIVND (reference sequence). V lost 2 bases to trimming and J lost 8 bases, with 10 bases between them. In nucleotides, the CDR3 is TGTGCCAGTAGTATAACAGGGAGTGACATTCAGTACTTC. This sequence encodes CASSITGSDIQYF.

The chain uses TRBV4-1 and TRBJ2-3; 9 nucleotides line up with TRBD2. J was trimmed by 4 bases and V by 2 bases; bases with no gene match: 7. Germline-derived CDR1 and CDR2 are MGHRA and YSYEKL. The CDR3 is 16 amino acids. The CDR3 reads CASSQPASGESDTQYF. CDR3 DNA sequence: TGCGCCAGCAGCCAACCCGCTAGCGGGGAGTCAGATACGCAGTATTTT.

The rearrangement joins TRBV4-2 to TRBJ1-2; no clear D. Germline assignment: CDR1 LGHNA and CDR2 YNFKEQ. The CDR3 contains 16 residues. V lost 1 base and J 4 bases, leaving 16 bases between the germline ends. In nucleotides, the CDR3 is TGTGCCAGCAGCCAAGGCGCCGGGCTCTCTGGCTATGGCTACACCTTC. The encoded protein is CASSQGAGLSGYGYTF.

The chain has TRBV6-6 and TRBJ1-5; 10 bases align to TRBD1. With V trimmed by 4 bases and J by 1 base, 4 bases remained unmatched. Germline-derived CDR1 and CDR2 are MNHNY and SVGAGI (reference sequence). This CDR3 comprises 16 residues. The CDR3 loop reads CASSSRQGASNQPQHF. In nucleotides, the CDR3 is TGTGCCAGCAGTTCCCGACAGGGGGCGAGCAATCAGCCCCAGCATTTT.

The chain has TRBV30 and TRBJ2-7, with 9 bases fitting TRBD1. V was clipped by 5 bases and J by 10 bases; unmatched bases: 9. Per germline, CDR1 GTSNPN and CDR2 SVGIG (reference sequence). The CDR3 runs 12 residues. The chain's CDR3 is CAWGRQGDRQYV. CDR3 nucleotide sequence: TGTGCCTGGGGTCGACAGGGGGATCGTCAGTACGTC.

This clone showed up just once. V is TRBV28 and J is TRBJ1-3, with unresolved D. CDR3 length: 15 residues. Trimming removed 5 bases from V and 0 bases from J, with 11 bases in between. Germline lookup yields CDR1 MDHEN and CDR2 SYDVKM. CDR3 in amino acids: CASSELIRSGNTIYF. DNA for the CDR3: TGTGCCAGCAGTGAGCTGATCCGCTCTGGAAACACCATATATTTT.

Here the CDR3 reads CASSLYWGVATDTQYF. The CDR3, as DNA: TGTGCCAGCAGCCTGTACTGGGGGGTGGCCACAGATACGCAGTATTTT. The chain employs TRBV14 and TRBJ2-3; the D gene is possibly TRBD2 (6 bases). Germline V gene data show CDR1 as SGHDN and CDR2 as FVKESK. The CDR3 contains 16 residues. V was pared by 4 bases and J by 2 bases, with 16 bases between.

The V gene is TRBV7-2, the J gene TRBJ2-1, with D possibly matching TRBD1 (6 bases). Germline assignment: CDR1 SGHTA and CDR2 FQGNSA. The CDR3 loop spans 16 amino acids. Trimming stripped 6 bases from V and 0 bases from J, with 15 bases between. CDR3 loop: CASRRKDRSSYNEQFF. In nucleotides, the CDR3 is TGTGCCAGCAGACGTAAAGACAGGAGCTCCTACAATGAGCAGTTCTTC.

The V call is TRBV6-5, the J call TRBJ1-1; a weak D match, TRBD1 (6 bases). CDR1 MNHEY and CDR2 SVGAGI come from the germline V gene. Trimming cost V 7 bases and J 0 bases, with 12 bases left between them. The CDR3 extends over 14 amino acids. CDR3 in amino acids: CASTRQDMNTEAFF. As DNA, the CDR3 is TGTGCCAGCACACGACAGGATATGAACACTGAAGCTTTCTTT.

CDR3 nucleotides: TGTGCCAGCAGCCAAGATTGGGCAGGGCGGGGCTACACCTTC. Translated: CASSQDWAGRGYTF. The V call is TRBV3-1 (or the pseudogene TRBV3-2), the J call TRBJ1-2; perhaps TRBD1 as D (5 bases). Germline CDR1 and CDR2: LGHDT and YNNKEL (reference sequence). The CDR3 length is 14 residues. The germline V and J ends were trimmed by 0 bases and 8 bases, with 13 bases remaining between them.